These 12 T cell receptor beta chains were sequenced from one sample in a study of regulatory T cells in long-lasting Graves disease. As to time point: newly diagnosed GD, antithyroid drugs for less than 3 months. TCR sequences were obtained from RNA taken from PBMCs. Arm-PCR with iRepertoire HTBI primers amplified the CDR3 regions for these TCR beta libraries. TCRdb analysed the multiplex PCR reads with MiXCR anew, one entry per CDR3 protein. The sample holds some 400,000 distinct CDR3 sequences, 14% to 15% seen once. The same specimen was also included in a second study, on T cells in Graves' hyperthyroidism and ophthalmopathy.

The sample was peripheral blood mononuclear cells (PBMCs), taken at new diagnosis, from a patient treated with antithyroid drugs. The source of these receptors is a woman under 40 with Graves disease.

The chain carries TRBV20-1 and TRBJ2-1, with D unresolved. Trimming cost V 4 bases and J 8 bases, with 9 bases left between them. The CDR3 has 11 amino acids. Germline lookup yields CDR1 DFQATT and CDR2 SNEGSKA (reference sequence). In DNA, the CDR3 is TGCAGTGCTACATCAGTTGATGAGCAGTTCTTC. It yields the protein CSATSVDEQFF.

This clonotype was counted ten times or more. CDR3 sequence (DNA): TGCGCCAGCAGCCAGAACCAAGGGAACTATGGCTACACCTTC. Translating gives CASSQNQGNYGYTF. The gene calls are TRBV4-1 and TRBJ1-2, with D hard to call. The V gene lost 3 bases and the J gene lost 2 bases, with 10 bases spanning the gap. The CDR3 extends over 14 amino acids. The germline V gene encodes CDR1 MGHRA and CDR2 YSYEKL.

There are many counts of this clonotype. The chain joins TRBV12-3 or TRBV12-4 to TRBJ2-6; 7 positions agree with TRBD2. The ends lost 5 bases at V and 2 bases at J; junction bases unmatched: 12. This CDR3 is 18 amino acids long. This chain's CDR3 is CASSKFGAGFTGANVLTF. CDR3 in DNA: TGTGCCAGCAGTAAATTCGGAGCGGGATTTACTGGGGCCAACGTCCTGACTTTC.

This clonotype was counted only a few times. The chain links TRBV11-2 to TRBJ2-1, with 11 nucleotides matching TRBD2. The CDR3 sequence is 16 residues long. Trimming removed 5 bases from V and 5 bases from J; junction bases left unmatched: 8. Germline CDR1 reads SGHAT; CDR2 reads FQNNGV. CDR3 bases: TGTGCCAGCAGCCTACTGGGACTAGCGGCTCACAATGAGCAGTTCTTC. This sequence encodes CASSLLGLAAHNEQFF.

The chain uses TRBV20-1 and TRBJ2-5; TRBD2 aligns across 10 bases. Germline CDR1 DFQATT, CDR2 SNEGSKA (reference sequence). V was clipped by 3 bases and J by 6 bases; unmatched bases: 10. CDR3 length equals 15 residues. CDR3 nucleotide sequence: TGCAGTGCTAGTCGGGGGGCTAGCGGGAGTCAGACCCAGTACTTC. Its protein is CSASRGASGSQTQYF.

This clonotype was counted at least ten times. The chain is built from TRBV6-1 and TRBJ1-1; D uncertain. CDR1 is MNHNS and CDR2 is SASEGT in the germline V gene. The germline V and J ends were trimmed by 8 bases and 0 bases, with 7 bases remaining between them. The CDR3 covers 12 residues. This CDR3 reads CASLKMNTEAFF. Written as DNA, the CDR3 is TGTGCCAGCCTAAAGATGAACACTGAAGCTTTCTTT.

The rearrangement joins TRBV28 to TRBJ2-5; TRBD2 matches at 12 bases. V trimming: 10 bases; J trimming: 3 bases; junction bases outside the gene matches: 12. The CDR3 runs to 16 residues. Germline values: CDR1 MDHEN, CDR2 SYDVKM. In nucleotides, the CDR3 is TGTGCCACTGAGAGACTAGCGGGAGCCACAAAAGAGACCCAGTACTTC. Protein product: CATERLAGATKETQYF.

This clonotype was seen many times. The chain recombines TRBV5-1 with TRBJ1-5; 7 positions match TRBD1. CDR1 and CDR2 from the germline V gene are SGHRS and YFSETQ. CDR3 length equals 14 residues. The trim removed 4 bases at V and 4 bases at J, leaving 5 bases unmatched. CDR3 coding DNA: TGCGCCAGCAGCGTCGGGACAGAAAATCAGCCCCAGCATTTT. Translated, it gives CASSVGTENQPQHF.

The chain uses TRBV30 and TRBJ2-2; perhaps D is TRBD1 or TRBD2 (5 bases each). The CDR3 runs to 14 residues. Germline V gene lookup returns CDR1 GTSNPN and CDR2 SVGIG (reference sequence). The V end lost 0 bases, the J end lost 4 bases, and 9 bases lay between the germline ends. In DNA form, the CDR3 reads TGTGCCTGGAGTGTCGGGGCGGGCACCGGGGAGCTGTTTTTT. Residues: CAWSVGAGTGELFF.

This chain connects TRBV29-1 to TRBJ2-3, with 11 bases fitting TRBD2. The CDR3 has 13 amino acids. Germline V gene data show CDR1 as SQVTM and CDR2 as ANQGSEA. V trimming: 4 bases; J trimming: 6 bases; junction bases outside the gene matches: 3. The CDR3: CSVVAGGADTQYF. CDR3 nucleotide sequence: TGCAGCGTTGTAGCGGGGGGGGCCGATACGCAGTATTTT.

This clonotype was picked up many times. V and J are TRBV11-1 and TRBJ1-2, with 9 bases matching TRBD1. Germline trimming cut 0 bases from V and 8 bases from J; bases unmatched to any gene: 10. CDR3 length equals 16 residues. CDR1 and CDR2 (germline): SGHAT, FQDESV (reference sequence). CDR3 protein: CASSLAPTGGLGGYTF. The CDR3, as DNA: TGTGCCAGCAGCTTAGCCCCGACAGGGGGACTAGGAGGCTACACCTTC. Using reference TRBV11-1 and TRBJ1-2 for the parts outside the CDR3, the full variable domain is EAEVAQSPRYKITEKSQAVAFWCDPISGHATLYWYRQILGQGPELLVQFQDESVVDDSQLPKDRFSAERLKGVDSTLKIQPAELGDSAMYLCASSLAPTGGLGGYTFGSGTRLTVV.

This chain joins TRBV7-9 and TRBJ2-1, with TRBD2 matching 12 bases. V trimming: 0 bases; J trimming: 2 bases; junction bases outside the gene matches: 14. Germline V gene data show CDR1 as SEHNR and CDR2 as FQNEAQ (reference sequence). The CDR3 length is 21 residues. CDR3 sequence (DNA): TGTGCCAGCAGCTTAGCCCCTGGGGGGGCAGCTAGCGGGAGGGCCTACAATGAGCAGTTCTTC. Translating it yields CASSLAPGGAASGRAYNEQFF.